This record covers a single TCR beta chain. Method: immunoSEQ multiplex PCR; TCRdb's copy keeps in-frame clones and lacks some. The sample lists tens of thousands of clones, approximately 85% seen once, with 2% to 3% in the top ten. The record originates from a study of OX40 agonist ivuxolimab in advanced cancers. This CDR3 is 14 amino acids long. Germline-derived CDR1 and CDR2 are SEHNR and FQNEAQ (reference sequence). Between the trimmed V and J ends, which lost 5 bases and 7 bases, there was a span of 17 bases. This clonotype originated in an adult with an advanced solid tumor such as melanoma, head and neck, liver or kidney cancer. This rearrangement joins TRBV7-9 to TRBJ1-1; the D gene is possibly TRBD1 (6 bases). The sample consisted of CD4+ or CD8+ T cells sorted from blood, taken in a trial of the OX40 agonist ivuxolimab. CDR3 DNA sequence: TGTGCCAGCAGCCCCCGGGACAATCTAAATGAAGCTTTCTTT. Its translation is CASSPRDNLNEAFF.